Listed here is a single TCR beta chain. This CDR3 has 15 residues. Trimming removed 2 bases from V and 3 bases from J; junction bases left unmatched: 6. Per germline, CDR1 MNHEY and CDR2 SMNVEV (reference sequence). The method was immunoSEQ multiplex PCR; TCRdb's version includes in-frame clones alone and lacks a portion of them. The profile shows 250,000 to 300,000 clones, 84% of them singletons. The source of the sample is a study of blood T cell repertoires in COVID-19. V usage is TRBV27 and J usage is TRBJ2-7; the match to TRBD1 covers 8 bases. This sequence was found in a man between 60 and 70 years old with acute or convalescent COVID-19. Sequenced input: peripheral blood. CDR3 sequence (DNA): TGTGCCAGCAGTTTAAGGGGGACAGGAGTCTACGAGCAGTACTTC. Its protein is CASSLRGTGVYEQYF.